These 26 T cell receptor beta chains were sequenced from one sample in a study of shared clonotypes between healthy human individuals. Sequenced by immunoSEQ multiplex PCR; TCRdb stores in-frame clones only, minus some. The sample holds 980,000 or so clones, around 80% seen once. The sequencing sample was made of memory CD4+ T cells sorted from blood. The subset is: CD45RA-negative fraction. The receptors shown here come from a young man in good health.

CDR3 protein: CASSAGSEQFF. As DNA, the CDR3 is TGTGCCAGTAGTGCCGGAAGTGAGCAGTTCTTC. This sequence joins TRBV19 and TRBJ2-1; D ambiguous. The CDR3 length is 11 residues. Between the trimmed V and J ends, which lost 5 bases and 9 bases, there was a span of 8 bases. Germline lookup yields CDR1 LNHDA and CDR2 SQIVND (reference sequence).

V and J are TRBV19 and TRBJ2-7; D not certain. CDR3 length: 12 residues. The V gene's germline CDR1 is LNHDA and CDR2 SQIVND (reference sequence). Between the trimmed V and J ends, which lost 5 bases and 5 bases, there was a span of 10 bases. The CDR3 sequence: CASSAGRDEQYF. For the CDR3, the DNA is TGTGCCAGTAGTGCCGGAAGGGACGAGCAGTACTTC. Based on the CDR3 plus reference TRBV19 and TRBJ2-7, the full variable domain is DGGITQSPKYLFRKEGQNVTLSCEQNLNHDAMYWYRQDPGQGLRLIYYSQIVNDFQKGDIAEGYSVSREKKESFPLTVTSAQKNPTAFYLCASSAGRDEQYFGPGTRLTVT.

A note on this clone: The sample carries other DNA sequences with the same CDR3. The V and J genes are TRBV5-1 and TRBJ2-3; unclear D gene. In germline, CDR1 is SGHRS, CDR2 YFSETQ. The CDR3 runs 13 residues. Trimming left V 3 bases short and J 2 bases short, with 7 bases between. The CDR3 DNA is TGCGCCAGCAGCTCCGGCTCCACAGATACGCAGTATTTT. This codes for CASSSGSTDTQYF.

The chain joins TRBV5-1 to TRBJ1-1, with 10 bases matching TRBD1. The length of the CDR3 is 13 residues. V was pared by 5 bases and J by 6 bases, with 4 bases of the junction left unmatched. Germline V CDR1 and CDR2: SGHRS, YFSETQ. The CDR3 coding sequence is TGCGCCAGCAGACGGACAGGGGGGTCTGAAGCTTTCTTT. Its translation is CASRRTGGSEAFF.

This clone showed up just a few times. The CDR3 bases are TGTGCCAGCAGGCGGGTCTATGGCTACACCTTC. The encoded protein is CASRRVYGYTF. The chain carries TRBV28 and TRBJ1-2; D is unclear. The germline CDR1 and CDR2 sequences are MDHEN and SYDVKM. The CDR3 loop spans 11 amino acids. V lost 6 bases to trimming and J lost 4 bases, with 6 bases between them.

This rearrangement joins TRBV5-1 to TRBJ2-7; D is undetermined. Germline CDR1 SGHRS, CDR2 YFSETQ. Trimming removed 4 bases from V and 0 bases from J, with 11 bases in between. This CDR3 has 14 residues. DNA for the CDR3: TGCGCCAGCAGCCCTGACGGAAACTCCTACGAGCAGTACTTC. Translating gives CASSPDGNSYEQYF.

This clone showed up just once. V and J are TRBV7-8 and TRBJ2-7; D remains unclear. The germline V gene encodes CDR1 SGHVS and CDR2 FQNEAQ. V was clipped by 3 bases and J by 7 bases, with 16 bases between them. The CDR3 is 14 amino acids. The CDR3 nucleotides are TGTGCCAGCAGCTTGAGGACGGACCAAAAAGAGCAGTACTTC. Protein: CASSLRTDQKEQYF. The full variable domain, its missing parts supplied by reference TRBV7-8 and TRBJ2-7, is GAGVSQSPRYKVAKRGQDVALRCDPISGHVSLFWYQQALGQGPEFLTYFQNEAQLDKSGLPSDRFFAERPEGSVSTLKIQRTQQEDSAVYLCASSLRTDQKEQYFGPGTRLTVT.

The chain is built from TRBV28 and TRBJ1-5; 7 nucleotides line up with TRBD1. The junction had 9 bases not matched to a gene; V was cut back by 8 bases and J by 2 bases. Germline V CDR1 and CDR2: MDHEN, SYDVKM. The CDR3 is made up of 15 amino acids. As DNA, the CDR3 is TGTGCCAGCTTGGGGAACGACAGGGGCAATCAGCCCCAGCATTTT. Translated, it gives CASLGNDRGNQPQHF. The whole variable domain, remainder taken from reference TRBV28 and TRBJ1-5, is DVKVTQSSRYLVKRTGEKVFLECVQDMDHENMFWYRQDPGLGLRLIYFSYDVKMKEKGDIPEGYSVSREKKERFSLILESASTNQTSMYLCASLGNDRGNQPQHFGDGTRLSIL.

The chain carries TRBV25-1 and TRBJ1-4; no definite D call. The CDR3 has 11 residues. V lost 4 bases, J lost 15 bases, and 12 bases lay in between. Per germline, CDR1 MGHDK and CDR2 SYGVNS. CDR3 in amino acids: CASSALREVFF. In nucleotides, the CDR3 is TGTGCCAGCAGTGCCCTACGGGAGGTGTTTTTT.

The rearrangement uses TRBV30 and TRBJ1-3; no clear D gene. The germline V gene has CDR1 GTSNPN and CDR2 SVGIG (reference sequence). The CDR3 is 15 residues long. With 4 bases removed from V and 2 bases from J, the gap between germline ends came to 15 bases. In DNA, the CDR3 is TGTGCCTGGAACCTGGGCCCCGCCGCTGGAAACACCATATATTTT. It specifies CAWNLGPAAGNTIYF.

The V and J genes are TRBV7-2 and TRBJ2-7; 7 nucleotides match TRBD1. Germline-derived CDR1 and CDR2 are SGHTA and FQGNSA. This CDR3 has 14 amino acids. The trim removed 1 base at V and 7 bases at J, leaving 7 bases unmatched. The CDR3 DNA is TGTGCCAGCAGCTTAGACGGTACAGGGGAAGAGCAGTACTTC. Its protein product is CASSLDGTGEEQYF. Full variable domain (rest looked up from reference TRBV7-2 and TRBJ2-7): GAGVSQSPSNKVTEKGKDVELRCDPISGHTALYWYRQSLGQGLEFLIYFQGNSAPDKSGLPSDRFSAERTGGSVSTLTIQRTQQEDSAVYLCASSLDGTGEEQYFGPGTRLTVT.

The chain has TRBV20-1 and TRBJ2-7; no reliable D call. V was cut by 5 bases and J by 4 bases, with 9 bases left in between. The CDR3 extends over 11 amino acids. Germline V gene sequence: CDR1 DFQATT, CDR2 SNEGSKA (reference sequence). In DNA, the CDR3 is TGCAGTGCTCCGAACTCTTACGAGCAGTACTTC. Translated, it gives CSAPNSYEQYF.

V gene TRBV5-1 combines with J gene TRBJ1-4; D is uncertain. Trimming shortened V by 0 bases and J by 5 bases, and 5 bases separated the two germline ends. CDR1 is SGHRS and CDR2 is YFSETQ in the germline V gene. The CDR3 is 13 amino acids. The CDR3 region has the DNA TGCGCCAGCAGCTTGGGGGGAAATGAAAAACTGTTTTTT. Translating gives CASSLGGNEKLFF. Variable domain in full (rest from reference TRBV5-1 and TRBJ1-4): KAGVTQTPRYLIKTRGQQVTLSCSPISGHRSVSWYQQTPGQGLQFLFEYFSETQRNKGNFPGRFSGRQFSNSRSEMNVSTLELGDSALYLCASSLGGNEKLFFGSGTQLSVL.

This chain connects TRBV7-2 to TRBJ2-7; 13 bases fit TRBD2. V dropped 2 bases and J dropped 4; count of bases not matched to a gene: 2. CDR3 length: 15 amino acids. Germline V gene lookup returns CDR1 SGHTA and CDR2 FQGNSA. CDR3 bases: TGTGCCAGCAGCTTACGGACTAGCGGGAGTTACGAGCAGTACTTC. Its protein is CASSLRTSGSYEQYF. Variable domain in full (rest from reference TRBV7-2 and TRBJ2-7): GAGVSQSPSNKVTEKGKDVELRCDPISGHTALYWYRQSLGQGLEFLIYFQGNSAPDKSGLPSDRFSAERTGGSVSTLTIQRTQQEDSAVYLCASSLRTSGSYEQYFGPGTRLTVT.

As concerns this clone: Its ends do not fully match the called genes, so a read error is possible. This sequence joins TRBV7-2 and TRBJ1-2; D gene ambiguous. The germline gives CDR1 SGHTA, CDR2 FQGNSA. This CDR3 contains 15 residues. CDR3 sequence reads: CASSLAGDGGYGYTF. Written as DNA, the CDR3 is TGTGCCAGCAGCCTAGCCGGGGATGGTGGCTATGGCTACACCTTC.

The rearrangement joins TRBV19 to TRBJ1-2; TRBD1 is a possible D gene (6 bases). Per germline, CDR1 LNHDA and CDR2 SQIVND (reference sequence). The CDR3 is 14 residues long. V shed 6 bases and J shed 5 bases, with 16 bases lying between them. In DNA, the CDR3 is TGTGCCAGTAGCTCCGGGACAAGGAAGTATGGCTACACCTTC. As protein: CASSSGTRKYGYTF.

This clone has more than one count but fewer than ten. Other DNA sequences within the sample encode an identical CDR3. The V and J genes are TRBV6-5 and TRBJ2-7; D is ambiguous. Germline V gene sequence: CDR1 MNHEY, CDR2 SVGAGI. The CDR3 loop spans 11 amino acids. V dropped 5 bases and J dropped 2 bases, with 4 bases sitting between them. CDR3 bases: TGTGCCAGCAGTACCGCCTACGAGCAGTACTTC. Translated: CASSTAYEQYF.

In the case of this clone: Additional DNA sequences in this sample encode the identical CDR3. The CDR3 protein is CASSSGGGNQPQHF. The CDR3 DNA is TGCGCCAGCAGCTCCGGGGGTGGCAATCAGCCCCAGCATTTT. V and J are TRBV5-1 and TRBJ1-5; TRBD1 might be the D (5 bases). This CDR3 region has 14 residues. The germline V gene encodes CDR1 SGHRS and CDR2 YFSETQ. V lost 3 bases and J lost 2, with 9 bases in between.

J is TRBJ2-7 and V is TRBV18, with a weak D call TRBD2 (6 bases). Germline CDR1 reads KGHSH; CDR2 reads LQKENI. This CDR3 has 15 residues. Trimming pared 5 bases from V and 0 bases from J, leaving 14 bases between. The DNA for the CDR3 is TGTGCCAGCTCAGGGGGGTCAATTACCTCCTACGAGCAGTACTTC. It codes for CASSGGSITSYEQYF.

The genes are TRBV10-3 and TRBJ1-3; maybe TRBD1 (5 bases). CDR1 is ENHRY, CDR2 SYGVKD, per germline. This CDR3 region has 14 residues. V was trimmed by 5 bases and J by 0 bases, leaving 8 bases between them. The CDR3 loop is CAISSGSSGNTIYF. In nucleotides, the CDR3 is TGTGCCATCAGTTCAGGGAGCTCTGGAAACACCATATATTTT.

This rearrangement joins TRBV27 to TRBJ2-5; maybe TRBD2 (6 bases). The CDR3 runs to 15 residues. The V end was cut by 6 bases, the J end by 4 bases, with 18 bases between. Germline V CDR1 and CDR2: MNHEY, SMNVEV (reference sequence). In DNA form, the CDR3 reads TGTGCCAGCAGCCGCTTAGGGCTAGCGTCAGAGACCCAGTACTTC. Translating gives CASSRLGLASETQYF.

V and J are TRBV21-1 and TRBJ1-6; the listed D gene, TRBD1, was not tested against the DNA. TRBV21-1 has pseudogene status. CDR3 length: 15 amino acids. The CDR3 is CASSKRGRGGSPLHF. The CDR3, as DNA: TGTGCCAGCAGCAAAAGGGGCAGGGGTGGATCACCCCTCCACTTT.

This clone was seen at least ten times. This chain joins TRBV7-2 and TRBJ1-1; no firm D call. The CDR3 has 13 residues. The V gene lost 4 bases and the J gene lost 1 base, with 7 bases spanning the gap. CDR1 SGHTA and CDR2 FQGNSA come from the germline V gene. CDR3: CASSYSQNTEAFF. The CDR3 DNA is TGTGCCAGCAGCTACAGTCAGAACACTGAAGCTTTCTTT.

This clone came up once. The V gene is TRBV6-1, the J gene TRBJ2-5, with TRBD2 matching over 14 bases. J was trimmed by 5 bases and V by 6 bases; bases with no gene match: 5. Germline V gives CDR1 MNHNS, CDR2 SASEGT. The CDR3 covers 15 residues. CDR3 sequence reads: CASRGLAGALETQYF. The CDR3 bases are TGTGCCAGCAGGGGACTAGCGGGAGCATTGGAGACCCAGTACTTC.

This clone was seen a single time. The V and J genes are TRBV18 and TRBJ2-1; 8 bases are shared with TRBD2. The CDR3 loop spans 16 amino acids. V shed 3 bases and J 0 bases; nucleotides not matched to a gene: 4. Germline assignment: CDR1 KGHSH and CDR2 LQKENI. The CDR3, as DNA: TGTGCCAGCTCACCCATTAGCGGGACCTCCTACAATGAGCAGTTCTTC. Translating it yields CASSPISGTSYNEQFF.

The rearrangement links TRBV28 to TRBJ1-2, with TRBD1 matching over 7 bases. The CDR3 spans 14 residues. The germline gives CDR1 MDHEN, CDR2 SYDVKM. V shed 3 bases, J shed 6 bases, and the junction held 7 bases outside the gene matches. The CDR3 nucleotides read TGTGCCAGCAGTTTGTCGACAGGGAGGGATGGCTACACCTTC. It encodes CASSLSTGRDGYTF.